One T cell receptor beta chain is described in this entry. Its cognate antigen is unknown. This entry is derived from a study of T-cell memory formation after mild COVID-19. Study results and limitations: Contracting CD8+ clones were enriched in EMRA, CD4+ mainly in CM and EM.

V was pared by 0 bases and J by 5 bases, with 7 bases between. CDR3 size: 14 residues. The germline CDR1 and CDR2 sequences are MNHNY and SVGAGI (reference sequence). 5'RACE with constant-segment primers built TCRalpha and TCRbeta cDNA libraries with UMIs. TCRdb re-called the 5' RACE reads through MiXCR, storing one row per CDR3 protein. The profile covers hundreds of thousands of distinct CDR3 sequences, with approximately 19% appearing a single time and about 11% taken by the ten largest. The clonotype was recovered from an adult woman who had mild COVID-19 (a few samples of this study predate the infection). Cell type and time point are not known. The specimen sequenced was PBMCs or a T cell subset sorted from them (not recorded which). V is TRBV6-6 and J is TRBJ2-2; D remains unclear. The CDR3 loop is CASSYSVGTGELFF. In DNA, the CDR3 is TGTGCCAGCAGTTACTCGGTTGGGACCGGGGAGCTGTTTTTT.